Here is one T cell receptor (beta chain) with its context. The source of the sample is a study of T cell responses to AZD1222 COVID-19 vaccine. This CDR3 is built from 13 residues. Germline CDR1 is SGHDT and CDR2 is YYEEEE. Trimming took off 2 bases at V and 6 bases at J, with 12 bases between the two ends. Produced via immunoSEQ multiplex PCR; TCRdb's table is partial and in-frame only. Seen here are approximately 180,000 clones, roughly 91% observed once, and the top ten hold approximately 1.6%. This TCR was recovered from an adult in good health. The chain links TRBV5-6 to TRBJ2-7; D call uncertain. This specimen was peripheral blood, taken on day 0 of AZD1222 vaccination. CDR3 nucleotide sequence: TGTGCCAGCAGCTTCGTTCGCCGACTCGAGCAGTACTTC. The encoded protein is CASSFVRRLEQYF.